This entry describes one T cell receptor (beta chain). No much larger clonotype is one base removed from it; base qualities were not supplied. This sample is drawn from a study of T cells after yellow fever vaccination (dated by TCRdb to between 2017 and 2020). Study-wide context: Libraries from fractions with low cell numbers were prepared with the SMART-Seq v4 Ultra Low Input RNA kit. To track T-cell clones before and after primary and booster YFV17D yellow fever vaccination, bulk TCR alpha and beta repertoires were sequenced longitudinally. Blood was collected at multiple timepoints before and after primary and secondary immunization, and bulk PBMC replicates and cell subsets were isolated. The cohort comprised two healthy male donors, one aged 18 to 29 and one aged 30 to 40 years. Study-level results and caveats: Compared with the primary T-cell response, the secondary T-cell response was weaker but faster, peaking on day 5 rather than day 15. Only a couple of donors were included in the study, so the extent to which the findings can be generalized is limited. FACS-sorted repertoires could contain abundant contaminating clonotypes from the bulk population, so computational filtering was required. A small fraction of clonotypes appeared in both the CD4 and CD8 compartments, likely as a result of convergent recombination. After the booster, most clones that had expanded after primary vaccination were detected again (around 97% of CD4 and 70% to 90% of CD8), suggesting broad maintenance of memory.

TCR cDNA was made using 5'RACE template switching, a step that added a universal primer site and unique molecular identifiers. Priming of cDNA synthesis was performed from both the TCR alpha and TCR beta constant segments. Library amplification involved two PCR steps, and the second step added sample barcodes and sequencing adapters. Sequencing of the libraries was done on either Illumina HiSeq 2500 (2x100 bp) or NovaSeq (2x150 bp). The authors' pipeline ran thus. MIGEC was used to demultiplex reads and collapse the reads into UMI consensus sequences, and MiXCR was used for V(D)J alignment. Vaccine-responding clonotypes were defined with edgeR using replicate PBMC samples, requiring FDR below 0.01 and a log2 fold change above 5 up to day 15. Each bulk clonotype was labeled CD4 or CD8 based on which sequenced repertoire, CD4 or CD8, contained the clonotype at higher abundance. Clonotypes enriched at least 10-fold in dextramer-positive versus dextramer-negative fractions were classed as NS4B-specific, and CD4-biased clonotypes were left out. TCRdb reprocessed the public reads (quality trimming at Q25 with fastp, clone calling with MiXCR) and kept in-frame beta chains. Every entry covers one CDR3 protein and lists the most common genes and DNA from its rows. TCRdb's processing, not the authors' own work, is the source of the V and J calls. This sample is represented by around 88,000 distinct CDR3 sequences; roughly 13% of them were singletons. In total, the top ten clones hold around 23% of the sample.

What the treatment or condition label conveys for this sample: live attenuated yellow fever vaccine strain. A standard Ficoll-Paque protocol was used to isolate PBMCs from peripheral blood. Epitope-specific CD8 T cells were sorted with a dextramer loaded with the yellow fever NS4B epitope peptide, together with anti-CD3 and anti-CD8 staining. TriZol was used to extract RNA from bulk PBMCs, from CD4 and CD8 fractions, and from dextramer-positive and dextramer-negative fractions. From the cysteine up to the phenylalanine, the CDR3 has a length of 13 residues. Kept here is only the CDR3 DNA, which spans 39 bases and is read in frame from base 1. Trimming removed 3 bases from V and 3 bases from J, leaving 8 bases between the germline ends.

The TCR comes from a man aged 18-30 years who received the YFV17D yellow fever vaccine. The sequences come from CD8+ T cells not binding an NS4B(214-222) dextramer, sorted from PBMCs, collected approximately 22 days after the first yellow fever vaccination. The cell subset or site label on this specimen signifies: NS4B epitope dextramer-negative CD8 T cells. Rearrangement joined TRBV12-3 or TRBV12-4 to TRBJ1-1; the D segment cannot be called with confidence. The DNA sequence follows: TGTGCCAGCAGTTTTGGGCCCGACACTGAAGCTTTCTTT. Its protein is CASSFGPDTEAFF.